This TCR beta chain came from a study of CD8 T cells in Susac syndrome. Points from the study as a whole: The study recognized that the number of individuals in its TCR sequencing and HLA analysis was relatively small.

Sequencing targeted TCR beta in T cells from blood (CD8+ and CD4+). About this clonotype: Its target is not known.

Random hexamers served to reverse transcribe roughly 0.5 to 1 ug RNA. TCRdb re-derived calls from the immunoSEQ multiplex PCR reads in MiXCR, one entry per CDR3 protein. Here the sample spans 130,000 to 150,000 distinct CDR3 sequences, approximately 94% being singletons. V was pared by 5 bases and J by 5 bases, with 8 bases of the junction left unmatched. CDR3 size: 15 residues. Sequencing was performed on CD4+ T cells from PBMCs. The gene calls are TRBV12-3 or TRBV12-4 and TRBJ2-1, with 8 bases aligning to TRBD2. This TCR was recovered from a human donor in good health. The CDR3 DNA reads TGTGCCAGCAGTCCGGGACTAGGTCCCCACAATGAGCAGTTCTTC. It codes for CASSPGLGPHNEQFF.